The sample holds a few counts of the clone carrying this TCR beta chain. TCRdb itself ran the 5' RACE reads through MiXCR, one entry per CDR3 protein. This sample has roughly 600,000 distinct CDR3 sequences, with more than 15% found just once. The data were obtained in a study of T-cell memory formation after mild COVID-19. The V gene lost 3 bases and the J gene lost 2 bases, with 7 bases spanning the gap. The CDR3 is made up of 14 amino acids. Germline CDR1 and CDR2: SGHTA and FQGNSA. The gene calls are TRBV7-2 and TRBJ1-4, with unresolved D. The sequenced sample was PBMCs or a T cell subset sorted from them (not recorded which). This clonotype was obtained from an adult woman who had mild COVID-19 (a few samples of this study predate the infection). Cell type and time point are not known. Here the CDR3 reads CASSLLVTNEKLFF. CDR3 sequence (DNA): TGTGCCAGCAGCTTGCTGGTTACTAATGAAAAACTGTTTTTT. The full variable domain, rest sourced from reference TRBV7-2 and TRBJ1-4, is GAGVSQSPSNKVTEKGKDVELRCDPISGHTALYWYRQSLGQGLEFLIYFQGNSAPDKSGLPSDRFSAERTGGSVSTLTIQRTQQEDSAVYLCASSLLVTNEKLFFGSGTQLSVL.